The text below deals with one T cell receptor (beta chain). Its antigen is still unknown. The data belong to a study of shared clonotypes between healthy human individuals. Naive CD8 cells lacked CD45RO and underwent positive selection for CCR7, leaving out terminally differentiated effector memory CD45RA+ cells. Points from the study as a whole: Some clonotypes were shared by all four sorted-subset donors, while others were not shared. The non-shared ones had lower generation probabilities than the shared ones. Larger estimated richness was generally recorded for naive subsets relative to memory subsets.

When replicate PCRs were run on sorted subsets, they used 200 ng DNA, 30,000 to 35,000 T cell genomes. Profiling relied on immunoSEQ multiplex PCR, and the TCRdb table lists in-frame clones only, not all of them. The data show nearly 2 million clones, around 96% seen once. The CDR3 spans 16 residues. The V and J ends lost 5 bases and 0 bases, in that order; junction bases with no gene match: 5. Germline CDR1 SGHTA, CDR2 FQGNSA. The chain joins TRBV7-2 to TRBJ2-1; TRBD2 agrees at 9 bases. This TCR was recovered from a young man in good health. Sequenced input: naive CD8+ T cells sorted from blood. The CDR3 region has the DNA TGTGCCAGCAGCCCGCCGGGACTAGCCTCCTACAATGAGCAGTTCTTC. Translation: CASSPPGLASYNEQFF.